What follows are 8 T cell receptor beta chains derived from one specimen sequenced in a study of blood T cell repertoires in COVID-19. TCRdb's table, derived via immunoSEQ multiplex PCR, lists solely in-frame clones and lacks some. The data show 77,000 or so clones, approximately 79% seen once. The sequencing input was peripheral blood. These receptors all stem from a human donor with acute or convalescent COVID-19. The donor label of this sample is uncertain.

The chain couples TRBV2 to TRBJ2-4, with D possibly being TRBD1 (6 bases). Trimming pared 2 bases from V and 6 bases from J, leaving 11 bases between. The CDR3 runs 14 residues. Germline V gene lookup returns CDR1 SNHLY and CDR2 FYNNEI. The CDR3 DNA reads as TGTGCCAGCAGTGAAACAGGGCCTATAAACATTCAGTACTTC. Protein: CASSETGPINIQYF. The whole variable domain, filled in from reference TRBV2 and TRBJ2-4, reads EPEVTQTPSHQVTQMGQEVILRCVPISNHLYFYWYRQILGQKVEFLVSFYNNEISEKSEIFDDQFSVERPDGSNFTLKIRSTKLEDSAMYFCASSETGPINIQYFGAGTRLSVL.

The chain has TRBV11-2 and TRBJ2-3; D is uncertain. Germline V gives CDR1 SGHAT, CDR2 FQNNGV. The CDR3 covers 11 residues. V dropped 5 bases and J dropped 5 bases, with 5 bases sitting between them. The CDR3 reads CASSNRDTQYF. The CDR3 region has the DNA TGTGCCAGCAGCAACAGAGATACGCAGTATTTT.

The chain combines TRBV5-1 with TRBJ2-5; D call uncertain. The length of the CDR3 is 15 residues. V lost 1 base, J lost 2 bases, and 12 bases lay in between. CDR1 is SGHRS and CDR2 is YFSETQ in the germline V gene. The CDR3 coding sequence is TGCGCCAGCAGCTTGAATCGAGCGTCTCAAGAGACCCAGTACTTC. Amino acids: CASSLNRASQETQYF. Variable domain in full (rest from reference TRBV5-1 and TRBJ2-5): KAGVTQTPRYLIKTRGQQVTLSCSPISGHRSVSWYQQTPGQGLQFLFEYFSETQRNKGNFPGRFSGRQFSNSRSEMNVSTLELGDSALYLCASSLNRASQETQYFGPGTRLLVL.

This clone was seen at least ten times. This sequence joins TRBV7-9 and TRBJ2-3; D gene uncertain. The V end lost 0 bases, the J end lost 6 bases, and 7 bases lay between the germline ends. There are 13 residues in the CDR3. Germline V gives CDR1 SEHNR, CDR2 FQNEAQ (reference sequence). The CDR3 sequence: CASSLARVDTQYF. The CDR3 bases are TGTGCCAGCAGCTTAGCTCGAGTGGATACGCAGTATTTT.

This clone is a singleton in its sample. As DNA, the CDR3 is TGTGCCAGCAGCGAGGGACAGAACCCCTCCTACGAGCAGTACTTC. Protein product: CASSEGQNPSYEQYF. The rearrangement links TRBV7-2 to TRBJ2-7; 7 bases map to TRBD1. Germline V gene data show CDR1 as SGHTA and CDR2 as FQGNSA. The CDR3 has 15 residues. V was clipped by 5 bases and J by 0 bases; unmatched bases: 7.

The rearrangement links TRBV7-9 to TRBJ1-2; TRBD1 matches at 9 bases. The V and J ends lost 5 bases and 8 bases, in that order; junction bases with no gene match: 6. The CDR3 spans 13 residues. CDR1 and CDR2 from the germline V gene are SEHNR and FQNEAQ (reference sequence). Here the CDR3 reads CASSPGTGRGYTF. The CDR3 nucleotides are TGTGCCAGCAGCCCCGGGACAGGGAGAGGCTACACCTTC. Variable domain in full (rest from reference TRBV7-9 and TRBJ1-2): DTGVSQNPRHKITKRGQNVTFRCDPISEHNRLYWYRQTLGQGPEFLTYFQNEAQLEKSRLLSDRFSAERPKGSFSTLEIQRTEQGDSAMYLCASSPGTGRGYTFGSGTRLTVV.

CDR3 amino acids: CAISDRGAMDTEAFF. The CDR3 nucleotides read TGTGCCATCAGTGACCGGGGGGCTATGGATACTGAAGCTTTCTTT. The chain uses TRBV10-3 and TRBJ1-1, with a possible D match to TRBD1 (6 bases). CDR1 ENHRY and CDR2 SYGVKD come from the germline V gene. The V end was cut by 3 bases, the J end by 5 bases, with 16 bases between. The CDR3 runs to 15 residues.

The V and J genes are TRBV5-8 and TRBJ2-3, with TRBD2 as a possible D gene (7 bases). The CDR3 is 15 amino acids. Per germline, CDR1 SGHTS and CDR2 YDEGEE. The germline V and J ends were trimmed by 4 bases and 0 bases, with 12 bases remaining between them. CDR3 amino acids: CASSAGGGSTDTQYF. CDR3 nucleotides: TGTGCCAGCAGCGCTGGGGGGGGCAGCACAGATACGCAGTATTTT. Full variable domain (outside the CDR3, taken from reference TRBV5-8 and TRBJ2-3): EAGVTQSPTHLIKTRGQQATLRCSPISGHTSVYWYQQALGLGLQFLLWYDEGEERNRGNFPPRFSGRQFPNYSSELNVNALELEDSALYLCASSAGGGSTDTQYFGPGTRLTVL.